The following is a T cell receptor (beta chain) sequence with its context. Its antigen has not been determined. One base away there is no much larger clone; base qualities are not given. This entry belongs to a study of T cell responses to AZD1222 COVID-19 vaccine (dated by TCRdb to the early 2020s). About the full investigation: A total of more than 230 trial participants underwent TCR sequencing, of whom 207 had received two doses of AZD1222 and around 25 had received two doses of the MenACWY control vaccine. Trial participants were enrolled into age subgroups of 18-55, 56-69 and 70-plus years, which contained approximately 150, 30 and 60 TCR-sequenced participants, respectively. The investigation overall reported the following: The vaccine-associated CD4 TCRs covered the entire spike protein, and the dominant responses fell in regions 160-218 and 743-854. In the small 56-69-year group, the increase in depth fell short of significance, most likely because of low power. Spike-specific TCR breadth and depth rose significantly after two AZD1222 doses compared with day 0 and with MenACWY recipients. Conclusions about previously exposed vaccinees are limited, since just six or seven AZD1222 recipients were seropositive for SARS-CoV-2 at baseline. Because no day 14 peak-response samples were available, the repertoires could be characterized only after the peak T cell response. Nearly half of unique spike-specific TCRs reportedly recognized epitopes outside regions mutated in the B.1.351 and B.1.1.7 variants. Most participants were white British and females outnumbered males, and the authors suggested that clonal diversity may have been underestimated.

What the time point label conveys for this sample: baseline before first vaccination. In light of the paper, this sample's treatment or condition label describes: meningococcal conjugate vaccine given as trial control. Vaccinee samples came from UK trials COV001 and COV002, including a single-blind randomized controlled phase 2/3 trial of AZD1222 (ChAdOx1 nCoV-19) in healthy adults. For TCRbeta chain sequencing, PBMC samples from trial participants were taken at day 0 and at day 28 after the second dose. The CDR3 regions of human TCRbeta chains were subjected to immunosequencing. The paper's processing steps were these. TCRs in the repertoires were matched against a reference library of SARS-CoV-2-specific TCRs that had been generated with the MIRA antigen-specificity platform. Breadth meant the fraction of unique TCRs that were SARS-CoV-2-associated, whereas depth meant the fraction of total T cells that were SARS-CoV-2-associated. Using the MIRA data, every spike-specific TCR was mapped to the spike region that the TCR reacted to and assigned to either a CD4 or a CD8 class. Log10-transformed breadth and depth values were compared by one-way ANOVA with Sidak's multiple comparisons tests. In its TCRdb copy, this immuneACCESS table keeps in-frame sequences only and misses some clones. Where compared with another copy, unresolved V genes explain less than half of these, and the others have no known cause. The V and J calls and clone size are taken from that table; D and trimming were inferred from the DNA. This sample lists tens of thousands of clones; approximately 85% were detected once. The ten most abundant clones make up approximately 5.4% of the sample.

The CDR3 holds 13 amino acids from the cysteine to the phenylalanine. The retained sequence is limited to the CDR3, 39 bases, with the frame set at the first base. V is cut by 6 bases and J by 8 bases, and the space between the germline ends is 16 bases. The receptor was derived from an adult in good health. Recombination connected TRBV12-3 or TRBV12-4 to TRBJ1-2, with the D gene uncertain. Specimen: peripheral blood, collected on day 0 of MenACWY control vaccination. The DNA reads TGTGCCAGCAGCCCTATCCCCAGTGGCGGCTACACCTTC. It is translated as CASSPIPSGGYTF.